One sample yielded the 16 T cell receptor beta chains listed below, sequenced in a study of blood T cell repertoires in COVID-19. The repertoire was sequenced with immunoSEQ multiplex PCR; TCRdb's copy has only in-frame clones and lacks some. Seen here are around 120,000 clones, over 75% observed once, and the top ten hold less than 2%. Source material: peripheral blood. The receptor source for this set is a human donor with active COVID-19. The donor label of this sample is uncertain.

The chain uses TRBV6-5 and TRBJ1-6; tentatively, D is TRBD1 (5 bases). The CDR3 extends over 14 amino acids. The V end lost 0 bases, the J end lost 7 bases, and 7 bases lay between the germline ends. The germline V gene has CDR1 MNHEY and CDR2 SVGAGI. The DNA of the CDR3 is TGTGCCAGCAGTTACTCGCAGGGAAATTCACCCCTCCACTTT. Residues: CASSYSQGNSPLHF.

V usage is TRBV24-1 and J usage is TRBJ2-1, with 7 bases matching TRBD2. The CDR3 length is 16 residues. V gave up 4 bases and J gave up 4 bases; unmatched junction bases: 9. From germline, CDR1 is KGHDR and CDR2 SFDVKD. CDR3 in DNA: TGTGCCACCAGTGACAAGAGCGGGGCCCTATACAATGAGCAGTTCTTC. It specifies CATSDKSGALYNEQFF.

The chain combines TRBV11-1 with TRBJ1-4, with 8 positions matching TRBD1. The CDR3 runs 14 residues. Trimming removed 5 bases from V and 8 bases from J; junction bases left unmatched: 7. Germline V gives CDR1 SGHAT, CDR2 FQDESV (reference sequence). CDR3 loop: CASSARQGQEKLFF. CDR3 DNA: TGTGCCAGCAGCGCCCGACAGGGGCAGGAAAAACTGTTTTTT.

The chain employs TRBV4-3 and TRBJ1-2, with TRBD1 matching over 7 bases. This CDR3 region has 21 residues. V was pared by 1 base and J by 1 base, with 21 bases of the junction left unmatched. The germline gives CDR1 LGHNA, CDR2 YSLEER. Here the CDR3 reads CASSQVGTARPPPRDNYGYTF. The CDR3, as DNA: TGCGCCAGCAGCCAAGTGGGGACAGCAAGACCCCCTCCAAGAGATAACTATGGCTACACCTTC.

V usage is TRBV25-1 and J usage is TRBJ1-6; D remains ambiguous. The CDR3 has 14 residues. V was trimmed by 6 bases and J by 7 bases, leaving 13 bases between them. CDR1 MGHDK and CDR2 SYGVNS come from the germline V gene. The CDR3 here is CASSRPGGNSPLHF. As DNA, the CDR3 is TGTGCCAGCAGCCGACCCGGAGGAAATTCACCCCTCCACTTT.

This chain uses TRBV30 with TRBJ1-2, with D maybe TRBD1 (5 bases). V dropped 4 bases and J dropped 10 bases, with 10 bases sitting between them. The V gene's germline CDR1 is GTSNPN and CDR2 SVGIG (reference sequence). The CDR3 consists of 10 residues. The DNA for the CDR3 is TGTGCCTGGAACGCAGGGTTCTACACCTTC. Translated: CAWNAGFYTF.

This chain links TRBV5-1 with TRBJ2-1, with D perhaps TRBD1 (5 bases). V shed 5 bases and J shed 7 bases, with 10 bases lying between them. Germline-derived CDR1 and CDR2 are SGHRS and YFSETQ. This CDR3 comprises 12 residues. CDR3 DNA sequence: TGCGCCAGCAGAGGGGATTATAATGAGCAGTTCTTC. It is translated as CASRGDYNEQFF. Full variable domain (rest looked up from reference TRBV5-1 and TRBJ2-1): KAGVTQTPRYLIKTRGQQVTLSCSPISGHRSVSWYQQTPGQGLQFLFEYFSETQRNKGNFPGRFSGRQFSNSRSEMNVSTLELGDSALYLCASRGDYNEQFFGPGTRLTVL.

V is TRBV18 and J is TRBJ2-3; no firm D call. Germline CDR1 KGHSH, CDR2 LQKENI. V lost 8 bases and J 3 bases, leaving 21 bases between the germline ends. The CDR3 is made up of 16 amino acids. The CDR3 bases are TGTGCCAGCACCCGTTTTGGGCAGGTCGTAACAGATACGCAGTATTTT. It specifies CASTRFGQVVTDTQYF.

The CDR3 region has the DNA TGTGCCAGCAGCCAAGATGACAGTGAAGCTTTCTTT. Translation: CASSQDDSEAFF. J is TRBJ1-1 and V is TRBV3-1 (or the pseudogene TRBV3-2); TRBD1 is a possible D gene (5 bases). The CDR3 runs to 12 residues. The V gene's germline CDR1 is LGHDT and CDR2 YNNKEL (reference sequence). V was shortened by 0 bases and J by 7 bases, with 6 bases between the two germline ends.

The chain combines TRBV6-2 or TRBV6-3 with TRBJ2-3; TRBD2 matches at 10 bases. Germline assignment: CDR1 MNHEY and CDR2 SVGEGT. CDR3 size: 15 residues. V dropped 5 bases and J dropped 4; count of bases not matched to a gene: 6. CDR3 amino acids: CASSKTGTSADTQYF. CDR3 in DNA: TGTGCCAGCAGTAAGACCGGGACTAGCGCAGATACGCAGTATTTT.

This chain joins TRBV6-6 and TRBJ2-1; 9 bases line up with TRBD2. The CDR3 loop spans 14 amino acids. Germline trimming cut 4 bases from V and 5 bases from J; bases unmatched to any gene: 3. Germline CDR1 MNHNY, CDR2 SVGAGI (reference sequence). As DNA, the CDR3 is TGTGCCAGCAGTTTGCGGGGGGGTCACAATGAGCAGTTCTTC. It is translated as CASSLRGGHNEQFF.

The CDR3 reads CASSYVSGRNTEAFF. Written as DNA, the CDR3 is TGTGCCAGCAGTTACGTGTCCGGGAGGAACACTGAAGCTTTCTTT. The chain has TRBV6-5 and TRBJ1-1; D not resolved. Deletions cut 2 bases from V and 1 base from J, with 11 bases between. Germline V lookup: CDR1 MNHEY, CDR2 SVGAGI. The length of the CDR3 is 15 residues.

CDR3 region: CAISGGQDHNEQFF. As DNA, the CDR3 is TGTGCCATCAGCGGAGGACAGGACCACAATGAGCAGTTCTTC. This sequence joins TRBV10-3 and TRBJ2-1; TRBD1 matches 7 bases. This CDR3 region has 14 residues. V lost 6 bases to trimming and J lost 5 bases; unmatched junction nucleotides: 7. CDR1 is ENHRY and CDR2 is SYGVKD in the germline V gene.

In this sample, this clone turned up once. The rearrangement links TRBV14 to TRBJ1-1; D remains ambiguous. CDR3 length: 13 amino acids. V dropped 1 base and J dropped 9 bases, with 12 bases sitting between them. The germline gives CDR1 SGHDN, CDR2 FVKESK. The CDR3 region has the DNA TGTGCCAGCAGCCAAGTAGGCGGGGTTCAAGCTTTCTTT. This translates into CASSQVGGVQAFF.

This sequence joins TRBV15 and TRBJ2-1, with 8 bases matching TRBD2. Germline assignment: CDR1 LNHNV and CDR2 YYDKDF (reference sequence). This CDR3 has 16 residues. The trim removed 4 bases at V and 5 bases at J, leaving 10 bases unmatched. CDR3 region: CATSTRLAGGHNEQFF. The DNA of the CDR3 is TGTGCCACCAGCACACGACTGGCGGGGGGTCACAATGAGCAGTTCTTC.

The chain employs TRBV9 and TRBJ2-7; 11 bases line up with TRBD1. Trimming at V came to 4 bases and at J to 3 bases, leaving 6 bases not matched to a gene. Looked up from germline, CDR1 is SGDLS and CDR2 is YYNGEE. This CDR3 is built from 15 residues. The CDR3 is CASSNSGTGGYEQYF. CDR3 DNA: TGTGCCAGCAGCAATAGCGGGACAGGGGGCTACGAGCAGTACTTC.